This TCR beta chain was recorded in a study of blood T cell repertoires in COVID-19. Study details: Acute and convalescent COVID-19 specimens originated in the United States, Italy and Spain. T cells, B-cell-depleted T cells, or PBMCs supplied cDNA or gDNA.

This CDR3 has 17 residues. Only in-frame clones appear in the TCRdb table, and some are missing; sequencing was by immunoSEQ multiplex PCR. The repertoire holds 72,000 or so clones, with 86% as singletons. Sequenced material: peripheral blood. V and J are TRBV12-1 and TRBJ2-7; TRBD2 is the table's D call, not checked against the DNA. TRBV12-1 is tagged as a pseudogene. The TCR sequence derives from a woman in her fifties or sixties with acute or convalescent COVID-19. CDR3 loop: CASSFVGLAPPHYEQYF. Here the CDR3 DNA reads TGTGCCAGCAGCTTTGTAGGACTAGCGCCACCTCACTACGAGCAGTACTTC.